This TCR beta chain comes out of a study of blood T cell repertoires in COVID-19 (dated by TCRdb to about 2020). At the level of the whole study: Samples covering the acute and convalescent phases of COVID-19 were provided by collaborators in the United States, Italy and Spain. The prospective study material was composed of cDNA or gDNA derived from T cells, B-cell-depleted T cells, or PBMCs. Subjects who had been exposed to COVID-19, were actively infected with it, or had recovered from it provided the deeply sampled blood TCRbeta repertoires that made up the dataset. A freely available public database, intended as a resource for researchers studying the immune response to SARS-CoV-2, is where the repertoires were released. Samples came from the ongoing ImmuneRACE study (first 160 participants) plus 1,254 subjects from 6 global collaborators. A de-identified subject ID, COVID-19 status, age in years and sex were almost always included in the sample metadata. HLA class I and class II types, where available, came from metadata supplied by the sample provider rather than from assay-based typing.

The immunoSEQ Assay, a bias-controlled multiplex PCR, was used to amplify TCRbeta CDR3 regions from genomic DNA. For the original study's pipeline: The number of nucleated cells in each sample was estimated by amplification of reference gene primers within the assay. Sequence reads were collapsed and filtered to measure the absolute abundance of every unique TCRbeta CDR3 rearrangement. For each sample, productive Simpson clonality was calculated as the square root of Simpson's diversity index over productive rearrangements. TCRdb carries this immuneACCESS record with in-frame sequences only. Its versions omit some clonotypes, under half of them owing to an unresolved V gene in the studies checked, with the rest unexplained. The V and J calls and clone size are taken from that table; D and trimming were inferred from the DNA. Here the sample has 150,000 or so clones; about 80% occur a single time. Clones ranked in the top ten supply roughly 20% of the sample.

Comments on this clone: Its specific antigen is unknown. Per-base quality was not reported, and no clone a single base away is much larger than it.

Broader findings and caveats from the paper: Clinical and demographic metadata were provided uncurated, with the amount varying by source and participant.

Counted from cysteine to phenylalanine, this CDR3 has 12 amino acids. The kept DNA is CDR3 alone, 36 bases in frame from the first base. CDR1 and CDR2, per the germline V gene (reference sequence), are SEHNR and FQNEAQ. V drops 5 bases and J drops 4 bases, leaving 8 bases in between. Each collaborating institution followed its own protocols to collect whole blood in K2EDTA tubes. For TCRbeta analysis, collaborators shipped samples in one of three forms: frozen whole blood, isolated PBMCs, or DNA extracted from either of those sample types. The V and J genes are TRBV7-9 and TRBJ1-1, with no confidently assigned D gene. Sequenced material: peripheral blood. This TCR was recovered from a woman of 80 years or more with acute or convalescent COVID-19. The CDR3 region: CASSLTGTEAFF. Here is the DNA: TGTGCCAGCAGCCTTACCGGCACTGAAGCTTTCTTT.